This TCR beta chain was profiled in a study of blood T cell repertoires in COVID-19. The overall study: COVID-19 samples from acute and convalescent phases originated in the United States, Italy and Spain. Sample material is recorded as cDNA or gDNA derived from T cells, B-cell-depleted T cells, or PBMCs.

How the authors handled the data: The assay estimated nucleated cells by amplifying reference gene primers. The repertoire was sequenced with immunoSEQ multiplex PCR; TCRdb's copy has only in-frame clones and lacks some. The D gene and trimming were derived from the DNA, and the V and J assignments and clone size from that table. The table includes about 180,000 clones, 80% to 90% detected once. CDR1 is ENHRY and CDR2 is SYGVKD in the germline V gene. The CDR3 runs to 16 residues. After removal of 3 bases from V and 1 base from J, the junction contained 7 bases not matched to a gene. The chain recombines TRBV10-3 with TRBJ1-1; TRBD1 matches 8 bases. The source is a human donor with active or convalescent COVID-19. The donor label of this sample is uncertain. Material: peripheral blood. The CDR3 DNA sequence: TGTGCCATCAGTGACCTTACAGGGGGTCCGAACACTGAAGCTTTCTTT. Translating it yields CAISDLTGGPNTEAFF.